This T cell receptor beta chain was observed in a study of post-analysis software for immune sequencing data. For the study at large: Some patients lacked subtype; others had relapsing-remitting, secondary progressive or progressive-relapsing disease. Study-wide results and limits: Versus controls, multiple sclerosis patients showed significantly lower diversity (normalized Chao1). Controls showed lower frequencies than patients for roughly five TRBV segments, and TRBV5-6, TRBV5-1 and TRBV20-1 were among these.

Carried by the TCR beta cDNA libraries were unique molecular identifiers. A population of roughly 0.85 to 10 million T cells gave rise to a few hundred thousand cDNA molecules. TCRdb re-called the PCR reads through MiXCR, storing one row per CDR3 protein. The sample lists hundreds of thousands of distinct CDR3 sequences, approximately 59% occurring once. From germline, CDR1 is DFQATT and CDR2 SNEGSKA (reference sequence). The CDR3 totals 16 residues. V lost 1 base to trimming and J lost 5 bases, with 17 bases between them. This clonotype has a single count. The antigen is unknown. The TCR originated in a girl between 2 and 10 years old with multiple sclerosis. This rearrangement joins TRBV20-1 to TRBJ1-4; TRBD1 is a possible D gene (5 bases). Sequenced sample: blood. The CDR3, as DNA: TGCAGTGCTAGAGGCCGGGACTATGGACTGAATGAAAAACTGTTTTTT. Its translation is CSARGRDYGLNEKLFF.